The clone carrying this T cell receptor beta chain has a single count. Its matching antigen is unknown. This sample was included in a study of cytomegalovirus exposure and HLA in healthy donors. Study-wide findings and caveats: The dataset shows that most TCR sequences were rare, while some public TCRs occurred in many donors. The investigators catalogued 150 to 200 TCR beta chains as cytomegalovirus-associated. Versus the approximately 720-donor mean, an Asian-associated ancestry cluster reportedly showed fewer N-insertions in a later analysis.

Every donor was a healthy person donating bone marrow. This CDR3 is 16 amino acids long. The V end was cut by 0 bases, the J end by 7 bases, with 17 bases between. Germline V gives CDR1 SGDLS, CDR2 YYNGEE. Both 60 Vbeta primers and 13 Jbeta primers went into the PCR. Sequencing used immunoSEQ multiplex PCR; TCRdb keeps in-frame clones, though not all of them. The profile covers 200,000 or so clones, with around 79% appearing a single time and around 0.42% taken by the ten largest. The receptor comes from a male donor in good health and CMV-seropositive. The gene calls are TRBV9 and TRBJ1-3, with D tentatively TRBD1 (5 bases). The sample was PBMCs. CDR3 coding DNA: TGTGCCAGCAGCGTAGATCCCCCCCAGGGCACGAACACCATATATTTT. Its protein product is CASSVDPPQGTNTIYF.